The present entry profiles one T cell receptor beta chain with its context. Per germline, CDR1 SGHVS and CDR2 FNYEAQ. After removal of 2 bases from V and 3 bases from J, the junction contained 3 bases not matched to a gene. This CDR3 is built from 16 residues. As processed by the authors: Amplification with reference gene primers provided the estimates of nucleated cell counts. Generated by immunoSEQ multiplex PCR, the TCRdb table keeps only in-frame clones and is missing some. The V and J calls and clone size were taken over from that table, and D and trimming were inferred from the DNA. The sample lists 430,000 or so clones, roughly 90% occurring once. Followed longitudinally, the Seattle patients had been enrolled during active infection. The sample originates from a study of blood T cell repertoires in COVID-19. Study background: The United States, Italy and Spain were the sources of the acute and convalescent COVID-19 samples.

The TCR originated in a man between 18 and 29 years old with COVID-19, enrolled during active disease. Input material: peripheral blood. The rearrangement uses TRBV7-6 and TRBJ1-4, with 10 bases identical to TRBD1. CDR3 sequence (DNA): TGTGCCAGCAGCTTACCCGGGACAGGGGCTAATGAAAAACTGTTTTTT. Translating it yields CASSLPGTGANEKLFF. Together with reference TRBV7-6 and TRBJ1-4, the CDR3 gives the full variable domain: GAGVSQSPRYKVTKRGQDVALRCDPISGHVSLYWYRQALGQGPEFLTYFNYEAQQDKSGLPNDRFSAERPEGSISTLTIQRTEQRDSAMYRCASSLPGTGANEKLFFGSGTQLSVL.